This T cell receptor (beta chain) originates from a study of immune heterogeneity within non-small cell lung tumors. It was a multiplex PCR that amplified TCR beta CDR3, with 32 V and 13 J primers. TCRdb reprocessed the multiplex PCR reads with MiXCR, giving one entry per CDR3 protein. The sample includes roughly 14,000 distinct CDR3 sequences, around 27% of them seen just once. Per the germline V gene, CDR1 is SNHLY and CDR2 is FYNNEI. The CDR3 contains 16 residues. V was clipped by 6 bases and J by 2 bases; unmatched bases: 8. TCRs were amplified from approximately 0.65 ug gDNA of bulk tumor per sample. Several spatially distant biopsies were obtained per primary tumor intraoperatively. The patients were newly diagnosed with non-small cell lung cancer, had not been treated, and had curative surgery. This clonotype was detected many times.

The chain is built from TRBV2 and TRBJ2-1; 9 bases are shared with TRBD2. The sequenced sample consisted of lung tumor tissue. This TCR came from a man between 40 and 49 years old with non-small cell lung cancer. The CDR3 spells CASRERAGGAYNEQFF. Here the CDR3 DNA reads TGTGCCAGCAGGGAGAGAGCGGGAGGCGCCTACAATGAGCAGTTCTTC.